Listed here are 19 T cell receptor beta chains from one sample, sequenced in a study of blood T cells in healthy people across ages. A J-beta primer mix and a sample-barcoded 5' primer were used in a second PCR of about 7 to 12 cycles. TCRdb itself ran the 5' RACE reads through MiXCR, one entry per CDR3 protein. The sample carries 540,000 or so distinct CDR3 sequences, 27% recorded once. Sequenced input: blood. Receptors originate from a woman in her sixties or seventies in good health.

The table lists this clonotype with a few counts. V gene TRBV27 combines with J gene TRBJ2-1, with TRBD1 as a possible D gene (6 bases). Near its end, the DNA agrees better with TRBJ2-5, so the J call may be wrong. The CDR3 extends over 14 amino acids. Looked up from germline, CDR1 is MNHEY and CDR2 is SMNVEV (reference sequence). The CDR3 sequence is CASRATGLGETQYF. Here the CDR3 DNA reads TGTGCCAGCAGGGCCACAGGGCTCGGAGAGACCCAGTACTTC.

This clonotype was observed a handful of times. The rearrangement joins TRBV11-3 to TRBJ1-1; D not resolved. V dropped 3 bases and J dropped 0 bases, with 11 bases sitting between them. Germline V gene lookup returns CDR1 SGHNT and CDR2 YENEEA. This CDR3 has 15 amino acids. The DNA of the CDR3 is TGTGCCAGCAGCTTGGGCCAGGTGATGAACACTGAAGCTTTCTTT. Protein product: CASSLGQVMNTEAFF.

The chain combines TRBV6-2 or TRBV6-3 with TRBJ2-2; possibly TRBD2 for D (6 bases). Germline V CDR1 and CDR2: MNHEY, SVGEGT. Trimming pared 8 bases from V and 3 bases from J, leaving 19 bases between. CDR3 length equals 16 residues. CDR3 residues: CASSPIPGRYTGELFF. CDR3 coding DNA: TGTGCCAGCTCCCCGATTCCGGGGAGGTACACCGGGGAGCTGTTTTTT.

In nucleotides, the CDR3 is TGCGCCAGCAGCTGGGGACTAGCGGGGGGCCCCTACAATGAGCAGTTCTTC. This sequence encodes CASSWGLAGGPYNEQFF. The gene calls are TRBV5-1 and TRBJ2-1, with 15 bases identical to TRBD2. The ends lost 3 bases at V and 2 bases at J; junction bases unmatched: 3. Germline V gives CDR1 SGHRS, CDR2 YFSETQ. The CDR3 contains 17 residues.

This chain connects TRBV6-5 to TRBJ2-3, with TRBD2 matching 11 bases. This CDR3 spans 18 amino acids. The germline V gene encodes CDR1 MNHEY and CDR2 SVGAGI. The trim removed 4 bases at V and 2 bases at J, leaving 11 bases unmatched. The CDR3 bases are TGTGCCAGCAGTTTTTCCTATACTAGCGGGGGCTCCACAGATACGCAGTATTTT. Translating it yields CASSFSYTSGGSTDTQYF.

The gene calls are TRBV7-2 and TRBJ2-5; D is perhaps TRBD1 (5 bases). V was pared by 3 bases and J by 5 bases, with 10 bases between. CDR1 and CDR2 from the germline V gene are SGHTA and FQGNSA. CDR3 length equals 13 residues. The CDR3, as DNA: TGTGCCAGCAGCTTGAGCAGGGCTGAGACCCAGTACTTC. This codes for CASSLSRAETQYF.

The gene calls are TRBV5-1 and TRBJ2-7, with unresolved D. The CDR3 is 13 residues long. CDR1 is SGHRS, CDR2 YFSETQ, per germline. The V and J ends lost 0 bases and 0 bases respectively, with 4 bases between them. The CDR3 is CASSLDASYEQYF. CDR3 DNA: TGCGCCAGCAGCTTGGATGCCTCCTACGAGCAGTACTTC. Full variable domain (rest looked up from reference TRBV5-1 and TRBJ2-7): KAGVTQTPRYLIKTRGQQVTLSCSPISGHRSVSWYQQTPGQGLQFLFEYFSETQRNKGNFPGRFSGRQFSNSRSEMNVSTLELGDSALYLCASSLDASYEQYFGPGTRLTVT.

This clonotype occurred a few times. The V gene is TRBV7-2, the J gene TRBJ1-1; maybe TRBD1 (5 bases). CDR1 and CDR2 (germline): SGHTA, FQGNSA. V lost 5 bases to trimming and J lost 1 base, with 14 bases between them. The CDR3 is 15 amino acids. The DNA of the CDR3 is TGTGCCAGCAGCCCGACAGCTCGGGCGAACACTGAAGCTTTCTTT. As protein: CASSPTARANTEAFF.

V and J are TRBV20-1 and TRBJ1-5; weak D call: TRBD1 (6 bases). This CDR3 has 13 residues. Trimming stripped 4 bases from V and 6 bases from J, with 13 bases between. The germline V gene encodes CDR1 DFQATT and CDR2 SNEGSKA (reference sequence). In nucleotides, the CDR3 is TGCAGTGCTACACAGGGAGAAGGTCAGCCCCAGCATTTT. Translation gives CSATQGEGQPQHF.

The rearrangement links TRBV20-1 to TRBJ2-5, with a weak D call TRBD1 (6 bases). This CDR3 has 15 amino acids. CDR1 and CDR2 from the germline V gene are DFQATT and SNEGSKA (reference sequence). Trimming removed 2 bases at V and 6 bases at J, with 19 bases between. The CDR3 is CSARRQEGAQQTQYF. CDR3 coding DNA: TGCAGTGCTAGAAGACAGGAAGGGGCACAACAGACCCAGTACTTC.

This clonotype appeared a few times. V gene TRBV24-1 combines with J gene TRBJ1-2; 7 nucleotides align to TRBD1. The length of the CDR3 is 14 residues. Per the germline V gene, CDR1 is KGHDR and CDR2 is SFDVKD. V trimming: 4 bases; J trimming: 6 bases; junction bases outside the gene matches: 7. The CDR3 protein is CATSDLTGVNGYTF. For the CDR3, the DNA is TGTGCCACCAGTGACCTAACAGGGGTGAATGGCTACACCTTC.

This clonotype occurred a few times. V gene TRBV5-1 combines with J gene TRBJ2-5; D is undetermined. The J call may be wrong; the DNA end is better matched by TRBJ2-7. The CDR3 is made up of 11 amino acids. The germline CDR1 and CDR2 sequences are SGHRS and YFSETQ. CDR3 region: CASSLNVEQYF. The CDR3 DNA reads TGCGCCAGCAGCTTGAACGTCGAGCAGTACTTC.

In this sample, this clonotype turned up many times. The chain joins TRBV10-3 to TRBJ2-3; D not resolved. Germline V gene sequence: CDR1 ENHRY, CDR2 SYGVKD. Trimming shortened V by 5 bases and J by 4 bases, and 13 bases separated the two germline ends. The length of the CDR3 is 14 residues. The CDR3 sequence is CAISRQESADTQYF. The CDR3 DNA reads as TGTGCCATCAGTCGGCAAGAGTCTGCAGATACGCAGTATTTT.

The chain recombines TRBV4-1 with TRBJ1-2; 7 nucleotides match TRBD1. Per the germline V gene, CDR1 is MGHRA and CDR2 is YSYEKL. V lost 0 bases, J lost 5 bases, and 9 bases stayed unmatched. The CDR3 totals 16 residues. The CDR3 loop reads CASSQDPGQVLYGYTF. CDR3 DNA sequence: TGCGCCAGCAGCCAAGATCCCGGACAGGTTCTATATGGCTACACCTTC.

The chain is built from TRBV30 and TRBJ1-4; the D gene is possibly TRBD1 (6 bases). Germline values: CDR1 GTSNPN, CDR2 SVGIG (reference sequence). The CDR3 has 15 amino acids. The V end lost 3 bases, the J end lost 0 bases, and 11 bases lay between the germline ends. CDR3 coding DNA: TGTGCCTGGAGACAGGGCTCTGCAACTAATGAAAAACTGTTTTTT. This translates into CAWRQGSATNEKLFF. Variable domain in full (rest from reference TRBV30 and TRBJ1-4): SQTIHQWPATLVQPVGSPLSLECTVEGTSNPNLYWYRQAAGRGLQLLFYSVGIGQISSEVPQNLSASRPQDRQFILSSKKLLLSDSGFYLCAWRQGSATNEKLFFGSGTQLSVL.

The V gene is TRBV6-1, the J gene TRBJ1-6, with a tentative D call TRBD1 (5 bases). The CDR3 consists of 18 residues. Trimming cost V 6 bases and J 8 bases, with 26 bases left between them. CDR1 is MNHNS and CDR2 is SASEGT in the germline V gene. CDR3 in amino acids: CASRRGAAGRRTDSPLHF. The DNA for the CDR3 is TGTGCCAGCAGACGCGGGGCAGCAGGGAGACGGACGGATTCACCCCTCCACTTT.

This clonotype was counted only a few times. The chain links TRBV28 to TRBJ1-2; 9 bases align to TRBD1. The CDR3 is made up of 15 amino acids. The germline CDR1 and CDR2 sequences are MDHEN and SYDVKM. J gave up 6 bases and V 6 bases, and 11 bases lay outside the gene matches. In nucleotides, the CDR3 is TGTGCCAGCAGCCAACCCGGGACAGGGAGAGATGGCTACACCTTC. Protein sequence: CASSQPGTGRDGYTF.

V gene TRBV30 combines with J gene TRBJ1-4, with 7 bases that match TRBD1. The germline gives CDR1 GTSNPN, CDR2 SVGIG (reference sequence). The length of the CDR3 is 15 residues. The V gene end was trimmed by 1 base and the J gene end by 4 bases; junction bases not matched to a gene: 6. CDR3 nucleotides: TGTGCCTGGAGTGATACAGGGGCCGATAATGAAAAACTGTTTTTT. It encodes CAWSDTGADNEKLFF.

This chain uses TRBV2 with TRBJ1-1, with D possibly being TRBD1 (5 bases). CDR3 size: 13 residues. V was shortened by 5 bases and J by 5 bases, with 12 bases between the two germline ends. Germline CDR1 is SNHLY and CDR2 is FYNNEI. The CDR3 sequence is CASSNQGFTEAFF. For the CDR3, the DNA is TGTGCCAGCAGTAATCAGGGATTTACTGAAGCTTTCTTT.